Each of the 3 T cell receptor beta chains below was sequenced from the same sample in a study of regulatory T cells in long-lasting Graves disease. Stated time point: persistent/refractory GD, antithyroid drugs over 5 years with positive TRAb. PBMCs provided the RNA from which the TCR library was made. Arm-PCR of CDR3 regions and iRepertoire HTBI primers were the basis on which TCR beta libraries were built. Each CDR3 protein is one row after TCRdb ran MiXCR on the multiplex PCR reads. This table has approximately 360,000 distinct CDR3 sequences, approximately 25% appearing once. Here the sequenced sample was peripheral blood mononuclear cells (PBMCs), taken when the disease was refractory, from a patient treated with antithyroid drugs. The receptors here all came from a woman aged 40 to 49 with Graves disease.

This clonotype was observed a handful of times. This chain connects TRBV9 to TRBJ1-1; TRBD1 matches 11 bases. CDR3 length: 16 residues. The V gene's germline CDR1 is SGDLS and CDR2 YYNGEE. V shed 4 bases, J shed 5 bases, and the junction held 10 bases outside the gene matches. The DNA of the CDR3 is TGTGCCAGCAGCCCCTGGACAGGGGGCATTGTTACTGAAGCTTTCTTT. Its translation is CASSPWTGGIVTEAFF.

Many counts were recorded for this clonotype. The rearrangement links TRBV6-1 to TRBJ1-1, with D possibly TRBD1 on 5 matching bases. The length of the CDR3 is 14 residues. Germline CDR1 MNHNS, CDR2 SASEGT. V was shortened by 7 bases and J by 5 bases, with 17 bases between the two germline ends. The CDR3 sequence: CASISGGTKTEAFF. In DNA form, the CDR3 reads TGTGCCAGCATAAGCGGGGGGACGAAAACTGAAGCTTTCTTT.

This clonotype was detected ten times or more. The gene calls are TRBV11-2 and TRBJ2-7; 8 nucleotides match TRBD2. The CDR3 extends over 15 amino acids. CDR1 SGHAT and CDR2 FQNNGV come from the germline V gene. V trimming: 2 bases; J trimming: 2 bases; junction bases outside the gene matches: 5. Here the CDR3 DNA reads TGTGCCAGCAGCTTATCACTAGCGGAAACCTACGAGCAGTACTTC. Translated, it gives CASSLSLAETYEQYF.